Presented here are 7 T cell receptor beta chains from one specimen sequenced in a study of T cells in Graves' hyperthyroidism and ophthalmopathy. From RNA transcripts, TCR beta CDR3 regions were amplified. HTBI primers drove first-round RT-PCR of the TCR CDR3. Each CDR3 protein is one row after TCRdb ran MiXCR on the multiplex PCR reads. The sample has over 250,000 distinct CDR3 sequences; about 17% are singletons. The sample taken for sequencing was blood. Receptor source: an older woman with Graves' ophthalmopathy.

V is TRBV5-1 and J is TRBJ2-1, with TRBD2 matching over 10 bases. The end of the DNA fits TRBJ2-7 better, so the J call may be wrong. The CDR3 is made up of 19 amino acids. Germline CDR1 and CDR2: SGHRS and YFSETQ. CDR3 residues: CASSPTSGTGYPSYEGQYF. CDR3 coding DNA: TGCGCCAGCAGCCCCACTAGCGGGACCGGATACCCTTCCTACGAAGGGCAGTACTTC.

The chain employs TRBV19 and TRBJ1-1; D gene unclear. The CDR3 runs to 14 residues. The germline V and J ends were trimmed by 7 bases and 6 bases, with 18 bases remaining between them. Germline lookup yields CDR1 LNHDA and CDR2 SQIVND (reference sequence). This CDR3 reads CASTDAPQRAEAFF. DNA of the CDR3: TGTGCCAGTACCGACGCCCCTCAACGCGCTGAAGCTTTCTTT. Filled out from reference TRBV19 and TRBJ1-1, the complete variable domain reads DGGITQSPKYLFRKEGQNVTLSCEQNLNHDAMYWYRQDPGQGLRLIYYSQIVNDFQKGDIAEGYSVSREKKESFPLTVTSAQKNPTAFYLCASTDAPQRAEAFFGQGTRLTVV.

The chain joins TRBV3-1 to TRBJ2-2; D unclear. The ends were cut back, 7 bases at V and 6 bases at J, with 12 bases in the middle. The CDR3 spans 13 residues. Germline V CDR1 and CDR2: LGHDT, YNNKEL (reference sequence). The CDR3 loop reads CASTTLVSGELFF. CDR3 DNA: TGTGCCAGCACCACCCTCGTATCCGGGGAGCTGTTTTTT.

As regards this clonotype: A single base separates this from a much larger clone, so it may be a read error. The V gene is TRBV5-1, the J gene TRBJ2-3, with TRBD1 identical over 9 bases. The CDR3 runs to 15 residues. Germline loops: CDR1 SGHRS, CDR2 YFSETQ. The CDR3, as DNA: TGCACCAGCAGCTGGACAGGGGTTGTGACAGATACGCAGTATTTT. It specifies CTSSWTGVVTDTQYF.

This clonotype was recorded at least ten times. The CDR3 reads CASTRRGASTDTQYF. For the CDR3, the DNA is TGTGCCAGCACCCGTCGGGGGGCTAGCACAGATACGCAGTATTTT. This rearrangement joins TRBV27 to TRBJ2-3; D possibly corresponds to TRBD2 (7 bases). CDR3 length equals 15 residues. The germline V and J ends were trimmed by 7 bases and 0 bases, with 14 bases remaining between them. The germline V gene has CDR1 MNHEY and CDR2 SMNVEV (reference sequence).

This clonotype was seen repeatedly, ten times or more. This sequence joins TRBV5-1 and TRBJ2-7, with unresolved D. Trimming removed 2 bases from V and 0 bases from J, with 9 bases in between. The CDR3 extends over 14 amino acids. Germline lookup yields CDR1 SGHRS and CDR2 YFSETQ. The CDR3 spells CASSFLLGSYEQYF. The DNA of the CDR3 is TGCGCCAGCAGCTTTCTTCTGGGCTCCTACGAGCAGTACTTC.

This clonotype was counted ten times or more. This chain links TRBV7-9 with TRBJ2-7; D gene uncertain. CDR1 is SEHNR and CDR2 is FQNEAQ in the germline V gene (reference sequence). The CDR3 has 13 amino acids. Trimming took off 5 bases at V and 5 bases at J, with 13 bases between the two ends. The CDR3 DNA is TGTGCCAGCAGCCGAGCAGGTTACCACGAGCAGTACTTC. This gives the protein CASSRAGYHEQYF. Supplemented by reference TRBV7-9 and TRBJ2-7, the full variable domain reads DTGVSQNPRHKITKRGQNVTFRCDPISEHNRLYWYRQTLGQGPEFLTYFQNEAQLEKSRLLSDRFSAERPKGSFSTLEIQRTEQGDSAMYLCASSRAGYHEQYFGPGTRLTVT.